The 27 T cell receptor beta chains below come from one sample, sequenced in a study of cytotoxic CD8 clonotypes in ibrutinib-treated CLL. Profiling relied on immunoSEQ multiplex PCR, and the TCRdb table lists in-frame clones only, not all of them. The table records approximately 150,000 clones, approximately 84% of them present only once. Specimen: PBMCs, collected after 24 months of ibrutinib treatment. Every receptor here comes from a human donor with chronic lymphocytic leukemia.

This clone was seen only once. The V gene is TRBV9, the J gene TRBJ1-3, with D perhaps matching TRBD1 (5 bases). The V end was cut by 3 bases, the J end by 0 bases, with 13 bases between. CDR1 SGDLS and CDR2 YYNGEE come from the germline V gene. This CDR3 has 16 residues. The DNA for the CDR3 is TGTGCCAGCAGCGGGGCCGGCGGGGCCTCTGGAAACACCATATATTTT. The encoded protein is CASSGAGGASGNTIYF.

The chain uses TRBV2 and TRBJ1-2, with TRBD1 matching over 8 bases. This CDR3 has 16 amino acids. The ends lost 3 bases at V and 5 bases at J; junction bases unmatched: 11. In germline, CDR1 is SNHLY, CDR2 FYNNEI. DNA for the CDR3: TGTGCCAGCAGTGAGGTTCAGGGGGCCGGATCTTATGGCTACACCTTC. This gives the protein CASSEVQGAGSYGYTF.

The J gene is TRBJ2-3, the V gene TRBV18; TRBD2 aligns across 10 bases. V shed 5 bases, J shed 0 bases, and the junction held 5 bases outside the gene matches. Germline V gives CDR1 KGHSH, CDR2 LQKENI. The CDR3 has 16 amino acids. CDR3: CASSSTSGISTDTQYF. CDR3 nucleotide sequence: TGTGCCAGCTCAAGCACTAGCGGGATCAGCACAGATACGCAGTATTTT.

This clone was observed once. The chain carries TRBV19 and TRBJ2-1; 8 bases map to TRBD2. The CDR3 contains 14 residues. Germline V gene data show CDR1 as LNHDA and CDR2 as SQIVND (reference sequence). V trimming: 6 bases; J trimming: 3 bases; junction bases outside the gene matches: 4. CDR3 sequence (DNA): TGTGCCAGTAGCGGGAGCGGGGGCTACAATGAGCAGTTCTTC. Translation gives CASSGSGGYNEQFF.

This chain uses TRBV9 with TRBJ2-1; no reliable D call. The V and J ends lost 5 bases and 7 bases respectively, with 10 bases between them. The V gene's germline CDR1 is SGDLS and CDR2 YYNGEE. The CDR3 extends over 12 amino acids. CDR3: CASRGSLNEQFF. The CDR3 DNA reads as TGTGCCAGCAGAGGGTCCTTGAATGAGCAGTTCTTC. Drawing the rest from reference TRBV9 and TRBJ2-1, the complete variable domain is DSGVTQTPKHLITATGQRVTLRCSPRSGDLSVYWYQQSLDQGLQFLIQYYNGEERAKGNILERFSAQQFPDLHSELNLSSLELGDSALYFCASRGSLNEQFFGPGTRLTVL.

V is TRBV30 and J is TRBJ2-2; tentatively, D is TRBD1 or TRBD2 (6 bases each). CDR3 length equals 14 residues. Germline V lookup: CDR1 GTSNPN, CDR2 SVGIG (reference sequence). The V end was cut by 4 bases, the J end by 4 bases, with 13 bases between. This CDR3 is CAWTPGGLTGELFF. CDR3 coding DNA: TGTGCCTGGACCCCCGGGGGCCTCACCGGGGAGCTGTTTTTT.

The CDR3 DNA sequence: TGCGCCAGCAGCTTAAGGACTAGCGGCTCCTACGAGCAGTACTTC. As protein: CASSLRTSGSYEQYF. The chain combines TRBV5-1 with TRBJ2-7, with TRBD2 matching over 10 bases. V gave up 2 bases and J gave up 0 bases; unmatched junction bases: 2. The CDR3 is 15 residues long. In germline, CDR1 is SGHRS, CDR2 YFSETQ.

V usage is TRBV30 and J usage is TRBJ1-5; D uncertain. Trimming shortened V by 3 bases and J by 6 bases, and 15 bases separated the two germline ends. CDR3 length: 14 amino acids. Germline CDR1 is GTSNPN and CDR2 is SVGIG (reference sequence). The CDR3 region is CAWSRPPNGQPQHF. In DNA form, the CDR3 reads TGTGCCTGGAGCCGGCCCCCTAATGGTCAGCCCCAGCATTTT.

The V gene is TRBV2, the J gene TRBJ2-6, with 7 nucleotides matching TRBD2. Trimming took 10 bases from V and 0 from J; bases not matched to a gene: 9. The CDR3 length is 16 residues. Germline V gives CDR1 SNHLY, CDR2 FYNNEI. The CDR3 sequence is CATGPAGISGANVLTF. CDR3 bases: TGTGCCACAGGTCCAGCGGGGATCTCTGGGGCCAACGTCCTGACTTTC.

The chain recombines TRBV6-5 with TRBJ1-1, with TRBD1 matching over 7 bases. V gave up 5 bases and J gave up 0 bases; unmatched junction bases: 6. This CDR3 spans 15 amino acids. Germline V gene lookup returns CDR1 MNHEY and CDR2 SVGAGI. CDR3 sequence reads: CASSRQTGLNTEAFF. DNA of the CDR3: TGTGCCAGCAGTAGGCAGACAGGGTTGAACACTGAAGCTTTCTTT.

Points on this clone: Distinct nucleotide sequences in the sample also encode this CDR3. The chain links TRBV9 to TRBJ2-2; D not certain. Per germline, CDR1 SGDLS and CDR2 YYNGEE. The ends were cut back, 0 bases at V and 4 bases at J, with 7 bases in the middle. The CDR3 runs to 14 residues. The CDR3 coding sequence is TGTGCCAGCAGCGTAGGAGGTGGCACCGGGGAGCTGTTTTTT. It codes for CASSVGGGTGELFF.

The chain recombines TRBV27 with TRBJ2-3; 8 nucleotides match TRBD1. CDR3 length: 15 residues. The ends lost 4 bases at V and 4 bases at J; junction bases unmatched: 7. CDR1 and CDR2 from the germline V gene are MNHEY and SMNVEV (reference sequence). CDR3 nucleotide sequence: TGTGCCAGCAGTTACCCAGGACAGGGCGCAGATACGCAGTATTTT. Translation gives CASSYPGQGADTQYF.

Written as DNA, the CDR3 is TGCGCCACCAACCAGGCAGATACGCAGTATTTT. As protein: CATNQADTQYF. The V gene is TRBV10-2, the J gene TRBJ2-3; no clear D. The V and J ends lost 10 bases and 4 bases respectively, with 9 bases between them. Germline V gives CDR1 WSHSY, CDR2 SAAADI. The CDR3 runs to 11 residues.

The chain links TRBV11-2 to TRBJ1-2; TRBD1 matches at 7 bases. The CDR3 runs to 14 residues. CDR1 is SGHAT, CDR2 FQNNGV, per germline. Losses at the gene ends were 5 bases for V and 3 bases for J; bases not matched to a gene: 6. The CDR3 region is CASSPSGQHYGYTF. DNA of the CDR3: TGTGCCAGCAGCCCCTCGGGACAGCACTATGGCTACACCTTC.

The CDR3 coding sequence is TGTGCCAGCAGTTCTGCGGGCCTAGGAAACACTGAAGCTTTCTTT. Protein product: CASSSAGLGNTEAFF. The chain recombines TRBV6-5 with TRBJ1-1; D gene uncertain. The V and J ends lost 4 bases and 2 bases respectively, with 14 bases between them. The germline gives CDR1 MNHEY, CDR2 SVGAGI. The CDR3 is made up of 15 amino acids.

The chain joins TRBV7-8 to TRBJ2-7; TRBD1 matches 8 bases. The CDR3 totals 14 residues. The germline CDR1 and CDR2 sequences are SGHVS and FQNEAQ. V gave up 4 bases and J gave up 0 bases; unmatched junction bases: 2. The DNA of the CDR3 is TGTGCCAGCAGCTGGGGACAGGTCTCCTACGAGCAGTACTTC. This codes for CASSWGQVSYEQYF. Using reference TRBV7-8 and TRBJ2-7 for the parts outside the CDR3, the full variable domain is GAGVSQSPRYKVAKRGQDVALRCDPISGHVSLFWYQQALGQGPEFLTYFQNEAQLDKSGLPSDRFFAERPEGSVSTLKIQRTQQEDSAVYLCASSWGQVSYEQYFGPGTRLTVT.

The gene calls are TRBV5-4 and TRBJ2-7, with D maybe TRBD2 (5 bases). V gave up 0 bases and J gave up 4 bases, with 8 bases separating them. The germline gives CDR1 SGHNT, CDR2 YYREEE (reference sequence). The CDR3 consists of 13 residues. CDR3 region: CASSLDGIYEQYF. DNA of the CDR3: TGTGCCAGCAGCTTGGACGGGATTTACGAGCAGTACTTC.

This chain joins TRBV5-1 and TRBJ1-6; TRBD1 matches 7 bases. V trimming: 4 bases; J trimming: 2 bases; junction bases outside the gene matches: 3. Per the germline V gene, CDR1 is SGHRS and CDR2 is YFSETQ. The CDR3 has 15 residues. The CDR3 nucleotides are TGCGCCAGCAGCAAGGACAGGACCTATAATTCACCCCTCCACTTT. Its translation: CASSKDRTYNSPLHF.

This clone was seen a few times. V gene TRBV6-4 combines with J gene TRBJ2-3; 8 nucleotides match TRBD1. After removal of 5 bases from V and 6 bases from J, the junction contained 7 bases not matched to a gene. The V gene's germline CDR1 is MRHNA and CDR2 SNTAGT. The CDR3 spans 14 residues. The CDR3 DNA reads TGTGCCAGCAGTTCACGGACAGGGAAGGATACGCAGTATTTT. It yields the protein CASSSRTGKDTQYF.

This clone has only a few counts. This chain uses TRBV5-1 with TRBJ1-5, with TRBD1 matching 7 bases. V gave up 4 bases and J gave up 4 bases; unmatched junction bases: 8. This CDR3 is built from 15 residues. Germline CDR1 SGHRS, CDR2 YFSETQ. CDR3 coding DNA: TGCGCCAGCAGCCGGTGGACAGGCCTTAATCAGCCCCAGCATTTT. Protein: CASSRWTGLNQPQHF.

The chain's CDR3 is CASSYGDRVNTEAFF. CDR3 sequence (DNA): TGTGCCAGCAGTTACGGGGACAGGGTGAACACTGAAGCTTTCTTT. The chain couples TRBV6-5 to TRBJ1-1; 9 bases are a match to TRBD1. The germline V gene has CDR1 MNHEY and CDR2 SVGAGI. J lost 0 bases, V lost 2 bases, and 1 base had no gene match. The CDR3 is 15 residues long.

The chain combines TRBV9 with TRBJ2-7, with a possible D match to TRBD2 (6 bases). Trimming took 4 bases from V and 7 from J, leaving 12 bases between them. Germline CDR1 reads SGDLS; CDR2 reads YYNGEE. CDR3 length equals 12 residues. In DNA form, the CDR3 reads TGTGCCAGCAGCAGAGGGGCGGGGGAGCAGTACTTC. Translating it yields CASSRGAGEQYF.

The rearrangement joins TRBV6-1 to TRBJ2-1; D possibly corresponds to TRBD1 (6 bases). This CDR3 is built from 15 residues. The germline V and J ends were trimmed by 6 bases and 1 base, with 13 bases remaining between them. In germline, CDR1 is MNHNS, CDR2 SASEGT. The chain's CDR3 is CASRPGAGSYNEQFF. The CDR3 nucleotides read TGTGCCAGCAGACCAGGGGCCGGTTCCTACAATGAGCAGTTCTTC.

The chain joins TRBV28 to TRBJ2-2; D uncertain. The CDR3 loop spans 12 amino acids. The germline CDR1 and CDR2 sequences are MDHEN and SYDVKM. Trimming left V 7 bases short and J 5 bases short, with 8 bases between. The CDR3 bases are TGTGCCAGCATGAGGTGGACCGGGGAGCTGTTTTTT. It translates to CASMRWTGELFF.

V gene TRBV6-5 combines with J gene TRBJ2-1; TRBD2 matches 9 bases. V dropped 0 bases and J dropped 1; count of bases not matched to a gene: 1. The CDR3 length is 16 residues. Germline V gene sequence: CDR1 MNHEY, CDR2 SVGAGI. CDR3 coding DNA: TGTGCCAGCAGTTACTCTAGCGGGGGATCCTACAATGAGCAGTTCTTC. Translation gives CASSYSSGGSYNEQFF.

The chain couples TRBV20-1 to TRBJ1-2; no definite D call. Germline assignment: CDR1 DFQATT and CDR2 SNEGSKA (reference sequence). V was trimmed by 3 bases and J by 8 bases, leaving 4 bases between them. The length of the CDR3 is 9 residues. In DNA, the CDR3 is TGCAGTGCTAGCAAAGGCTACACCTTC. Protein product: CSASKGYTF.

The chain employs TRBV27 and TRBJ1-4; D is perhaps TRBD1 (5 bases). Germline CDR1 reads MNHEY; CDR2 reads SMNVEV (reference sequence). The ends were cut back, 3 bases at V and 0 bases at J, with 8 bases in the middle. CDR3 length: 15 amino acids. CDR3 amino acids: CASSFLGPTNEKLFF. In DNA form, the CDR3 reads TGTGCCAGCAGTTTCCTGGGGCCAACTAATGAAAAACTGTTTTTT.